A single sample is the source of the 25 T cell receptor beta chains below, sequenced in a study of shared clonotypes between healthy human individuals. CD45RO-negative CD8 cells positively selected for CCR7 made up the naive population, which excluded terminally differentiated effector memory CD45RA+ cells. The protocol was immunoSEQ multiplex PCR, while the TCRdb copy is restricted to in-frame clones and leaves out a portion. The data contain about 2 million clones, roughly 94% of them seen just once; the ten biggest clones take up 1% to 1.5%. Sequencing was done on a sample of naive CD8+ T cells sorted from blood. The receptors stem from a man between 18 and 29 years old in good health.

In DNA form, the CDR3 reads TGTGCCAGCAGCTTGGAGGCAGCCGACTACACCTTC. Translating gives CASSLEAADYTF. The chain couples TRBV5-4 to TRBJ1-2, with no clear D. Germline V CDR1 and CDR2: SGHNT, YYREEE (reference sequence). The CDR3 covers 12 residues. The germline V and J ends were trimmed by 0 bases and 10 bases, with 10 bases remaining between them. The whole variable domain, filled in from reference TRBV5-4 and TRBJ1-2, reads ETGVTQSPTHLIKTRGQQVTLRCSSQSGHNTVSWYQQALGQGPQFIFQYYREEENGRGNFPPRFSGLQFPNYSSELNVNALELDDSALYLCASSLEAADYTFGSGTRLTVV.

The rearrangement links TRBV15 to TRBJ1-1; tentative D call: TRBD1 (5 bases). Germline lookup yields CDR1 LNHNV and CDR2 YYDKDF (reference sequence). The CDR3 runs to 14 residues. The V end was cut by 5 bases, the J end by 4 bases, with 14 bases between. As DNA, the CDR3 is TGTGCCACCAGCGATGGTCTGAGGGGCACTGAAGCTTTCTTT. Protein: CATSDGLRGTEAFF. Full variable domain (rest looked up from reference TRBV15 and TRBJ1-1): DAMVIQNPRYQVTQFGKPVTLSCSQTLNHNVMYWYQQKSSQAPKLLFHYYDKDFNNEADTPDNFQSRRPNTSFCFLDIRSPGLGDTAMYLCATSDGLRGTEAFFGQGTRLTVV.

The genes are TRBV13 and TRBJ2-7; 9 nucleotides match TRBD1. The CDR3 totals 17 residues. Germline loops: CDR1 PRHDT, CDR2 FYEKMQ (reference sequence). With V trimmed by 5 bases and J by 7 bases, 18 bases remained unmatched. CDR3 loop: CASSPGPPGQGGGEQYF. The CDR3 region has the DNA TGTGCCAGCAGCCCCGGGCCGCCGGGACAGGGAGGGGGAGAGCAGTACTTC. Together with reference TRBV13 and TRBJ2-7, the CDR3 gives the full variable domain: AAGVIQSPRHLIKEKRETATLKCYPIPRHDTVYWYQQGPGQDPQFLISFYEKMQSDKGSIPDRFSAQQFSDYHSELNMSSLELGDSALYFCASSPGPPGQGGGEQYFGPGTRLTVT.

As for this clone: Other DNA sequences in the sample encode the same CDR3. The CDR3 here is CASSLGGTNTEAFF. CDR3 sequence (DNA): TGCGCCAGCAGCTTGGGGGGGACGAACACTGAAGCTTTCTTT. The rearrangement uses TRBV5-1 and TRBJ1-1; D perhaps matches TRBD1 (5 bases). Germline-derived CDR1 and CDR2 are SGHRS and YFSETQ. The CDR3 length is 14 residues. Trimming cost V 0 bases and J 1 base, with 7 bases left between them.

The chain is built from TRBV5-1 and TRBJ1-4; 7 bases agree with TRBD1. Trimming at V came to 4 bases and at J to 0 bases, leaving 6 bases not matched to a gene. This CDR3 comprises 16 residues. The germline CDR1 and CDR2 sequences are SGHRS and YFSETQ. The CDR3 coding sequence is TGCGCCAGCAGCCTCCAGGGGGTTCCAACTAATGAAAAACTGTTTTTT. Its translation: CASSLQGVPTNEKLFF.

The chain has TRBV2 and TRBJ2-3, with 12 nucleotides matching TRBD2. With 5 bases clipped from V and 3 bases from J, the junction kept 6 bases outside the gene matches. The CDR3 is 16 residues long. Per the germline V gene, CDR1 is SNHLY and CDR2 is FYNNEI. The CDR3 nucleotides read TGTGCCAGCAGTTCTCCTAGCGGGGGGGCGACAGATACGCAGTATTTT. Amino acid sequence: CASSSPSGGATDTQYF.

The chain has TRBV4-1 and TRBJ2-7; unclear D gene. There are 14 residues in the CDR3. CDR1 is MGHRA, CDR2 YSYEKL, per germline. The V end lost 3 bases, the J end lost 1 base, and 10 bases lay between the germline ends. CDR3 protein: CASSHRVESYEQYF. The CDR3, as DNA: TGCGCCAGCAGCCACCGAGTAGAATCCTACGAGCAGTACTTC.

CDR3 in DNA: TGTGCCAGCAGCTCCTTCGCAGAGACCCAGTACTTC. Amino acid sequence: CASSSFAETQYF. V gene TRBV7-6 combines with J gene TRBJ2-5; D gene uncertain. The CDR3 contains 12 residues. V was cut by 4 bases and J by 4 bases, with 7 bases left in between. Germline V gives CDR1 SGHVS, CDR2 FNYEAQ.

This clone was seen only once. The chain links TRBV27 to TRBJ2-1; 14 bases align to TRBD2. There are 15 residues in the CDR3. Looked up from germline, CDR1 is MNHEY and CDR2 is SMNVEV (reference sequence). V was clipped by 5 bases and J by 10 bases; unmatched bases: 7. The CDR3 sequence is CASSIGTSGGGEQFF. The CDR3 DNA reads TGTGCCAGCAGTATAGGGACTAGCGGGGGAGGGGAGCAGTTCTTC.

The V and J genes are TRBV4-1 and TRBJ2-7; 10 bases align to TRBD1. Per germline, CDR1 MGHRA and CDR2 YSYEKL. With 0 bases clipped from V and 7 bases from J, the junction kept 12 bases outside the gene matches. The CDR3 covers 17 residues. DNA for the CDR3: TGCGCCAGCAGCCAAGAAGGAACCGGGACAGGGGTCCGGGAGCAGTACTTC. Amino acid sequence: CASSQEGTGTGVREQYF.

This chain links TRBV19 with TRBJ1-5; D unresolved. CDR1 LNHDA and CDR2 SQIVND come from the germline V gene (reference sequence). CDR3 length equals 11 residues. The V gene lost 11 bases and the J gene lost 1 base, with 6 bases spanning the gap. Here the CDR3 reads CACGSNQPQHF. CDR3 coding DNA: TGTGCCTGTGGCAGCAATCAGCCCCAGCATTTT.

This chain links TRBV5-1 with TRBJ2-7; 14 bases fit TRBD2. The CDR3 spans 16 residues. The germline V gene encodes CDR1 SGHRS and CDR2 YFSETQ. Trimming cost V 0 bases and J 9 bases; bases outside gene matches: 8. The CDR3 sequence: CASSLAGLAGGAGQYF. CDR3 DNA sequence: TGCGCCAGCAGCTTGGCCGGACTAGCGGGAGGAGCGGGGCAGTACTTC.

This sequence joins TRBV9 and TRBJ1-5; tentatively, D is TRBD1 (6 bases). The CDR3 is 15 amino acids. The germline gives CDR1 SGDLS, CDR2 YYNGEE. V gave up 0 bases and J gave up 2 bases, with 9 bases separating them. DNA of the CDR3: TGTGCCAGCAGCGTAGACAGGGTTGGCAATCAGCCCCAGCATTTT. Its protein is CASSVDRVGNQPQHF.

The V call is TRBV30, the J call TRBJ2-2; maybe TRBD2 (6 bases). There are 14 residues in the CDR3. The ends were cut back, 2 bases at V and 1 base at J, with 8 bases in the middle. Germline V gene data show CDR1 as GTSNPN and CDR2 as SVGIG (reference sequence). The CDR3 sequence is CAWSIGGNTGELFF. The CDR3, as DNA: TGTGCCTGGAGTATCGGGGGGAACACCGGGGAGCTGTTTTTT.

The rearrangement uses TRBV5-8 and TRBJ2-3, with 11 bases identical to TRBD1. The trim removed 4 bases at V and 1 base at J, leaving 5 bases unmatched. CDR1 SGHTS and CDR2 YDEGEE come from the germline V gene. There are 16 residues in the CDR3. CDR3 amino acids: CASSAGTGGGTDTQYF. The CDR3 DNA follows: TGTGCCAGCAGCGCCGGGACAGGGGGGGGCACAGATACGCAGTATTTT. The variable domain in full, completed from reference TRBV5-8 and TRBJ2-3, reads EAGVTQSPTHLIKTRGQQATLRCSPISGHTSVYWYQQALGLGLQFLLWYDEGEERNRGNFPPRFSGRQFPNYSSELNVNALELEDSALYLCASSAGTGGGTDTQYFGPGTRLTVL.

This clone was observed a single time. This chain uses TRBV11-2 with TRBJ2-7, with D perhaps being TRBD1 or TRBD2 (5 bases each). V lost 5 bases, J lost 1 base, and 12 bases lay in between. Per germline, CDR1 SGHAT and CDR2 FQNNGV. The CDR3 sequence is 14 residues long. The CDR3 DNA is TGTGCCAGCAGCATAGGGGCGGGTTCCTACGAGCAGTACTTC. This translates into CASSIGAGSYEQYF.

V usage is TRBV10-3 and J usage is TRBJ2-7; the D gene is possibly TRBD2 (5 bases). This CDR3 has 12 residues. The germline gives CDR1 ENHRY, CDR2 SYGVKD. The ends were cut back, 10 bases at V and 2 bases at J, with 12 bases in the middle. CDR3 sequence reads: CATLGGTYEQYF. CDR3 nucleotides: TGTGCCACTCTCGGAGGCACCTACGAGCAGTACTTC.

This chain uses TRBV10-1 with TRBJ1-1; weak D call: TRBD1 (6 bases). The CDR3 is 12 residues long. CDR1 WNHNN and CDR2 SYGVQD come from the germline V gene (reference sequence). Trimming took off 10 bases at V and 2 bases at J, with 11 bases between the two ends. CDR3 coding DNA: TGCGCCATAGGGGGGCTCAACACTGAAGCTTTCTTT. It is translated as CAIGGLNTEAFF.

On this clone: Other nucleotide sequences in the sample specify the same CDR3. The J gene is TRBJ1-1, the V gene TRBV28, with TRBD1 matching over 7 bases. The CDR3 length is 13 residues. V was pared by 6 bases and J by 3 bases, with 4 bases of the junction left unmatched. CDR1 and CDR2 from the germline V gene are MDHEN and SYDVKM. The CDR3 protein is CASRETGDTEAFF. DNA for the CDR3: TGTGCCAGCAGAGAAACAGGGGACACTGAAGCTTTCTTT.

This clone occurred once. This chain joins TRBV7-8 and TRBJ2-3; 8 positions agree with TRBD2. J gave up 3 bases and V 5 bases, and 7 bases lay outside the gene matches. Germline-derived CDR1 and CDR2 are SGHVS and FQNEAQ. This CDR3 has 15 amino acids. The DNA of the CDR3 is TGTGCCAGCAGCCCGGAACTAGCGGCTACAGATACGCAGTATTTT. The encoded protein is CASSPELAATDTQYF.

This clone has a handful of counts. Written as DNA, the CDR3 is TGTGCCAGTAGTCCCGACCGGGACCGCCGGTCGGACTGGGAGCTGTTTTTT. Its protein product is CASSPDRDRRSDWELFF. V usage is TRBV19 and J usage is TRBJ2-2, with D possibly called TRBD1 or TRBD2 (5 bases each). The CDR3 spans 17 residues. The V end lost 5 bases, the J end lost 9 bases, and 25 bases lay between the germline ends. Germline V gene data show CDR1 as LNHDA and CDR2 as SQIVND (reference sequence).

The sample holds one count of this clone. This chain joins TRBV4-1 and TRBJ2-2; 9 bases agree with TRBD2. Trimming at V came to 4 bases and at J to 1 base, leaving 1 base not matched to a gene. From germline, CDR1 is MGHRA and CDR2 YSYEKL. This CDR3 comprises 15 residues. The CDR3 coding sequence is TGCGCCAGCAGCCCGACTAGCGGGAACACCGGGGAGCTGTTTTTT. This translates into CASSPTSGNTGELFF.

The chain carries TRBV10-3 and TRBJ2-3; 10 nucleotides line up with TRBD1. The V segment lost 3 bases and the J segment 4 bases; nucleotides outside the gene matches: 10. In germline, CDR1 is ENHRY, CDR2 SYGVKD. This CDR3 is built from 17 residues. The CDR3 DNA reads as TGTGCCATCAGTGACCCGACAGGGGGCTTGCCCGCAGATACGCAGTATTTT. It yields the protein CAISDPTGGLPADTQYF.

V and J are TRBV2 and TRBJ2-2; 8 bases line up with TRBD1. Unmatched junction bases numbered 5, after V lost 4 bases and J lost 4 bases. Germline lookup yields CDR1 SNHLY and CDR2 FYNNEI. The length of the CDR3 is 15 residues. DNA for the CDR3: TGTGCCAGCAGTGTGGGACAGGCGATCACCGGGGAGCTGTTTTTT. This codes for CASSVGQAITGELFF.

About this clone: Distinct nucleotide sequences in the sample also encode this CDR3. This chain connects TRBV27 to TRBJ1-5; a weak D match, TRBD1 (5 bases). The germline CDR1 and CDR2 sequences are MNHEY and SMNVEV (reference sequence). The CDR3 has 14 amino acids. Trimming left V 1 base short and J 7 bases short, with 11 bases between. The CDR3, as DNA: TGTGCCAGCAGTTTATGGTCGGGGGACCAGCCCCAGCATTTT. This sequence encodes CASSLWSGDQPQHF.